This passage covers 9 T cell receptor beta chains from one sample sequenced in a study of immune evolution from preneoplasia to lung adenocarcinoma. Method: immunoSEQ multiplex PCR; TCRdb's copy keeps in-frame clones and lacks some. The table has roughly 7,500 clones, roughly 69% seen once. The sequenced sample was FFPE atypical adenomatous hyperplasia tissue from the lung. Subset: atypical adenomatous hyperplasia (AAH), lung preneoplasia. These receptors came from an older donor with lung adenocarcinoma. Some clones in this sample may be carry-over from other donors' samples.

The chain couples TRBV11-3 to TRBJ2-2; 10 nucleotides align to TRBD1. The CDR3 is 16 amino acids. The ends lost 5 bases at V and 6 bases at J; junction bases unmatched: 9. Germline CDR1 is SGHNT and CDR2 is YENEEA. CDR3 sequence reads: CASSLGQGLVAGELFF. As DNA, the CDR3 is TGTGCCAGCAGCCTGGGACAGGGGTTAGTGGCCGGGGAGCTGTTTTTT.

This sequence joins TRBV5-4 and TRBJ2-1, with 11 bases that match TRBD2. CDR1 SGHNT and CDR2 YYREEE come from the germline V gene (reference sequence). J gave up 7 bases and V 5 bases, and 8 bases lay outside the gene matches. The CDR3 spans 15 residues. As DNA, the CDR3 is TGTGCCAGCAGGAAAAGAGGGACTAGCGGAAATGAGCAGTTCTTC. Translating gives CASRKRGTSGNEQFF.

This clone appeared a single time. The rearrangement joins TRBV5-1 to TRBJ2-6, with TRBD2 matching over 11 bases. Germline lookup yields CDR1 SGHRS and CDR2 YFSETQ. The CDR3 is 17 residues long. Losses at the gene ends were 4 bases for V and 0 bases for J; bases not matched to a gene: 3. The CDR3 sequence is CASSPGTSGSGANVLTF. CDR3 DNA sequence: TGCGCCAGCAGCCCAGGGACTAGCGGCTCTGGGGCCAACGTCCTGACTTTC.

The chain is built from TRBV5-8 and TRBJ2-7, with a tentative D call TRBD1 (5 bases). This CDR3 contains 12 residues. Germline loops: CDR1 SGHTS, CDR2 YDEGEE. Trimming left V 5 bases short and J 2 bases short, with 8 bases between. In nucleotides, the CDR3 is TGTGCCAGCAGTGGGGCGGCCTACGAGCAGTACTTC. Its protein is CASSGAAYEQYF.

The V call is TRBV4-1, the J call TRBJ1-6; D is undetermined. The ends were cut back, 2 bases at V and 11 bases at J, with 19 bases in the middle. The CDR3 is 16 residues long. Germline CDR1 reads MGHRA; CDR2 reads YSYEKL. This chain's CDR3 is CASSQSTEDRVAPLHF. Here the CDR3 DNA reads TGCGCCAGCAGCCAATCCACGGAAGATAGGGTGGCACCCCTCCACTTT.

V and J are TRBV7-2 and TRBJ2-3; D gene uncertain. V was clipped by 5 bases and J by 2 bases, with 17 bases between them. The length of the CDR3 is 16 residues. Germline values: CDR1 SGHTA, CDR2 FQGNSA. CDR3 in DNA: TGTGCCAGCAGCCATCCTATAACCCAGAACACAGATACGCAGTATTTT. Encoded protein: CASSHPITQNTDTQYF.

The rearrangement uses TRBV9 and TRBJ1-2, with D unresolved. CDR3 size: 15 residues. CDR1 SGDLS and CDR2 YYNGEE come from the germline V gene. The V and J ends lost 0 bases and 4 bases respectively, with 13 bases between them. The CDR3 region is CASSVGAGSGYGYTF. The DNA for the CDR3 is TGTGCCAGCAGCGTAGGGGCCGGGAGCGGCTATGGCTACACCTTC.

The J gene is TRBJ1-3, the V gene TRBV25-1; D unresolved. With 7 bases removed from V and 3 bases from J, the gap between germline ends came to 10 bases. CDR1 MGHDK and CDR2 SYGVNS come from the germline V gene. The CDR3 sequence is 13 residues long. Here the CDR3 DNA reads TGTGCCAGCATGAGCGGAGGTGGAAACACCATATATTTT. Translation gives CASMSGGGNTIYF.

The gene calls are TRBV10-1 and TRBJ2-2; 12 bases are a match to TRBD2. Germline trimming cut 2 bases from V and 5 bases from J; bases unmatched to any gene: 3. The germline V gene has CDR1 WNHNN and CDR2 SYGVQD (reference sequence). This CDR3 is 16 amino acids long. The CDR3 nucleotides are TGCGCCAGCAGTGAGAAACTAGCGGGAGGTACCGGGGAGCTGTTTTTT. Amino acids: CASSEKLAGGTGELFF.